Presented here are 3 T cell receptor beta chains from one specimen sequenced in a study of blood T cell repertoires in COVID-19. Profiled with immunoSEQ multiplex PCR; TCRdb holds only in-frame clones, not every one. The sample has fewer than 250,000 clones, roughly 84% seen once; the top ten hold less than 20%. The sequenced sample consisted of peripheral blood. These TCRs come from a human donor in a cohort sampled during active COVID-19.

The chain is built from TRBV24-1 and TRBJ1-5; D is unclear. Trimming cost V 1 base and J 6 bases, with 9 bases left between them. The CDR3 has 14 amino acids. Germline V gene sequence: CDR1 KGHDR, CDR2 SFDVKD. The CDR3 loop is CATSDFQAGQPQHF. CDR3 coding DNA: TGTGCCACCAGTGATTTCCAGGCTGGTCAGCCCCAGCATTTT.

This clone was seen a single time. V gene TRBV7-2 combines with J gene TRBJ1-6, with TRBD1 as a possible D gene (6 bases). Germline V gene lookup returns CDR1 SGHTA and CDR2 FQGNSA. The CDR3 spans 16 residues. V lost 6 bases to trimming and J lost 1 base, with 13 bases between them. The CDR3 is CASRAETGSYNSPLHF. The CDR3 nucleotides are TGTGCCAGCAGGGCAGAAACAGGGTCCTATAATTCACCCCTCCACTTT.

V gene TRBV29-1 combines with J gene TRBJ2-1; a possible D gene is TRBD1 (5 bases). Germline V gene sequence: CDR1 SQVTM, CDR2 ANQGSEA. Trimming removed 1 base from V and 2 bases from J, with 15 bases in between. This CDR3 has 16 amino acids. The CDR3 sequence: CSVEAYRTSAYNEQFF. The CDR3 region has the DNA TGCAGCGTTGAAGCTTACCGGACATCCGCCTACAATGAGCAGTTCTTC.